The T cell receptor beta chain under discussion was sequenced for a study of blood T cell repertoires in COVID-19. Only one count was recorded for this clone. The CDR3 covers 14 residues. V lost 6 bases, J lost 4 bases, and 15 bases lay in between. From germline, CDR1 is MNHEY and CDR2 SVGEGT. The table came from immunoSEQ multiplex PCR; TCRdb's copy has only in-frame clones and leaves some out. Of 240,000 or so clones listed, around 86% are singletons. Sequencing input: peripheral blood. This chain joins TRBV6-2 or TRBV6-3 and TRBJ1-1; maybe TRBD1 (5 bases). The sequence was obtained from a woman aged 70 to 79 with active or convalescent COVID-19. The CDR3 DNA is TGTGCCAGCAGCCAACTAGCCCAGGGCACTGAAGCTTTCTTT. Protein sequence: CASSQLAQGTEAFF.